The present TCR beta chain was sequenced within a study of T-cell reconstitution after alpha-beta-depleted transplantation in children. Preparing the TCRbeta library involved the use of unique molecular identifiers. TCRdb processed the PCR reads anew with MiXCR; each CDR3 protein has one entry. The table lists some 110,000 distinct CDR3 sequences, about 9.4% of them singletons. Whole-study results and caveats: Hyperexpanded clones declined; after one year, newly produced T cells mostly supplied diversity.

CDR3 length: 11 residues. Trimming shortened V by 4 bases and J by 5 bases, and 6 bases separated the two germline ends. Germline CDR1 SNHLY, CDR2 FYNNEI. In this sample, this clonotype turned up a few times. Its antigen is unknown. The chain combines TRBV2 with TRBJ2-7; D remains ambiguous. The TCR originated in a boy between 2 and 10 years old with acute lymphoblastic leukemia, due to receive a stem cell transplant. Sequences were derived from PBMCs, sampled before TCRalphabeta/CD19-depleted stem cell transplant. The CDR3: CASSGRDEQYF. The CDR3 DNA is TGTGCCAGCAGTGGACGCGACGAGCAGTACTTC.